The sequence of this TCR beta chain was determined in a study of technical replicates of blood from a handful of donors. This CDR3 spans 15 amino acids. Germline lookup yields CDR1 SGHAT and CDR2 FQNNGV. V was cut by 6 bases and J by 4 bases, with 19 bases left in between. Clones were read by immunoSEQ multiplex PCR, and TCRdb kept only the in-frame ones, dropping some. The sample lists tens of thousands of clones; around 94% were seen once. Sequenced: T cells isolated from PBMCs. The source is a human donor in good health. This chain links TRBV11-2 with TRBJ2-7; D is possibly TRBD2 (5 bases). CDR3 protein: CASSPPLARVYEQYF. The CDR3 bases are TGTGCCAGCAGTCCGCCTCTAGCTCGGGTGTACGAGCAGTACTTC.